There are a few counts of the clone carrying this T cell receptor beta chain. The sample comes from a study of T cells after yellow fever vaccination. MiXCR was run by TCRdb on the 5' RACE reads, yielding one entry per CDR3 protein. This table holds 500,000 to 650,000 distinct CDR3 sequences, about 17% found once. The CDR3 runs to 11 residues. The germline V gene encodes CDR1 SGHNT and CDR2 YYREEE (reference sequence). Trimming removed 4 bases from V and 7 bases from J, with 5 bases in between. This material consisted of PBMCs, taken about 5 days after the first yellow fever vaccination. The V gene is TRBV5-4, the J gene TRBJ2-2; D is possibly TRBD1 or TRBD2 (5 bases each). The clonotype was recovered from a man between 18 and 35 years old who received the YFV17D yellow fever vaccine. The CDR3 reads CASSGGGELFF. Written as DNA, the CDR3 is TGTGCCAGCAGCGGGGGCGGGGAGCTGTTTTTT.